The source of this T cell receptor beta chain is a study of cytomegalovirus exposure and HLA in healthy donors. Method: immunoSEQ multiplex PCR; TCRdb's copy keeps in-frame clones and lacks some. The table lists 250,000 to 400,000 clones, roughly 88% of them singletons. A note on this clone: Its target is not known. This specimen includes other DNA sequences encoding the same CDR3.

Study outcomes and limitations: In vitro checks showed that a few CMV-associated chains really do target CMV antigens.

V lost 6 bases and J lost 6; bases outside the gene matches: 4. Germline values: CDR1 SQVTM, CDR2 ANQGSEA. The CDR3 runs 12 residues. V usage is TRBV29-1 and J usage is TRBJ1-1; 10 nucleotides align to TRBD1. This TCR was sampled from a man aged 30 to 39 in good health and CMV-seronegative. The sequenced material came from PBMCs. The CDR3 bases are TGCAGCGTGAGGGACAGGGGCTCTGAAGCTTTCTTT. Translating gives CSVRDRGSEAFF.